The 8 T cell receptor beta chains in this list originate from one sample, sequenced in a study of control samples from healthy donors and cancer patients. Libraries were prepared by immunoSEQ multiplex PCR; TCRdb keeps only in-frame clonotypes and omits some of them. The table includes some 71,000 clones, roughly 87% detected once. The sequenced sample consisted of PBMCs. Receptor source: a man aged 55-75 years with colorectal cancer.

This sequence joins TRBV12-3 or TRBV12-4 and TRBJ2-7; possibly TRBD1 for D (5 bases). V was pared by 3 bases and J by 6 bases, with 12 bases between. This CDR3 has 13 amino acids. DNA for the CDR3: TGTGCCAGCAGTTTTAGGGGATCGATCGAGCAGTACTTC. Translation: CASSFRGSIEQYF.

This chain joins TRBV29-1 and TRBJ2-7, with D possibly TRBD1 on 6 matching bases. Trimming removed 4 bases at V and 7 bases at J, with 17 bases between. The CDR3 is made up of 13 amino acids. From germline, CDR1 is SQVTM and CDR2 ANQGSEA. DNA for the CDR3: TGCAGCGTTGGGATTTTCCCCCAGGGGGAGCAGTACTTC. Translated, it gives CSVGIFPQGEQYF.

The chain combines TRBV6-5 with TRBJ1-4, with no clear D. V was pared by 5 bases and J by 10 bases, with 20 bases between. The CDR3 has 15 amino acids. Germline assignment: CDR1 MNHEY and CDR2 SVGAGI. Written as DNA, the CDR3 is TGTGCCAGCAGTATGGGAGCTTCGGGCCTTGGAAAACTGTTTTTT. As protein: CASSMGASGLGKLFF.

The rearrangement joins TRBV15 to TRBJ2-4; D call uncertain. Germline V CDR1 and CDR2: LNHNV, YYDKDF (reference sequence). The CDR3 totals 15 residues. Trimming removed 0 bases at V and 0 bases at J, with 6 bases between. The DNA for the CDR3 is TGTGCCACCAGCAGAGATTCGTTAGCCAAAAACATTCAGTACTTC. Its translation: CATSRDSLAKNIQYF. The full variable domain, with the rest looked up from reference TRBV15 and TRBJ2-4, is DAMVIQNPRYQVTQFGKPVTLSCSQTLNHNVMYWYQQKSSQAPKLLFHYYDKDFNNEADTPDNFQSRRPNTSFCFLDIRSPGLGDTAMYLCATSRDSLAKNIQYFGAGTRLSVL.

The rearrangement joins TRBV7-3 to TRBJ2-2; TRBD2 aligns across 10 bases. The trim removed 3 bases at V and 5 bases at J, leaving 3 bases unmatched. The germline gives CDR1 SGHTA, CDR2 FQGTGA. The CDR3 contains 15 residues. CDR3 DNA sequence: TGTGCCAGCAGCTTGCTAGCGGGGGATACCGGGGAGCTGTTTTTT. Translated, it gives CASSLLAGDTGELFF.

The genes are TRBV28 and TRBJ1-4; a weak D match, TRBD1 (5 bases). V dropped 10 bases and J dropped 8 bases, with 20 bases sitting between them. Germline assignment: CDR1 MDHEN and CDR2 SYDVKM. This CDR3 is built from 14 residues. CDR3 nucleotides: TGTGCCACCCAGGCCGGGACGGAACTAGAAAAACTGTTTTTT. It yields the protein CATQAGTELEKLFF.

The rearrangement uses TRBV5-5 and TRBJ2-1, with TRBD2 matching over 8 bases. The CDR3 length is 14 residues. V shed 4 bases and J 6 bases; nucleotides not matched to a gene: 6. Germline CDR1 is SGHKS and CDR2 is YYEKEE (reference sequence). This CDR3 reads CASSRTGTSNEQFF. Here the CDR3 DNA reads TGTGCCAGCAGCCGCACCGGGACTAGCAATGAGCAGTTCTTC.

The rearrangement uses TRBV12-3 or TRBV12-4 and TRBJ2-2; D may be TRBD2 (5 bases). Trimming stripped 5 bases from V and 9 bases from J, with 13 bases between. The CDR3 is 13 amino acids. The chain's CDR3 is CASSGSPRRELFF. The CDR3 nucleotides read TGTGCCAGCAGTGGGAGCCCCAGGAGGGAGCTGTTTTTT.